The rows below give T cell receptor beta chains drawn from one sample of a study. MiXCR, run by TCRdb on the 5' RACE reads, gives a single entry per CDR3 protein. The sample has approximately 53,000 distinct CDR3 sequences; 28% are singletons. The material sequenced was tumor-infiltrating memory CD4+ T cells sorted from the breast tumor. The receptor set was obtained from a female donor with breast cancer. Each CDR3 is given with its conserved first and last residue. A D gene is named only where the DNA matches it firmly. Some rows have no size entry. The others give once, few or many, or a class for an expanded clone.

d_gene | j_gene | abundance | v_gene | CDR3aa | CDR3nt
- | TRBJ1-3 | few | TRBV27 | CASSSRLLDTIYF | TGTGCCAGCAGTTCCCGGTTGTTAGACACCATATATTTT
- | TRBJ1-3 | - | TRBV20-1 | CSAREGIDRSGNTIYF | TGCAGTGCTAGAGAAGGCATAGACCGCTCTGGAAACACCATATATTTT
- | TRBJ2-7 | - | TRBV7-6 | CASSLEPGDEQYF | TGTGCCAGCAGCTTAGAACCGGGCGACGAGCAGTACTTC
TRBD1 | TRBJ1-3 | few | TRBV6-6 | CASSDRDSGNTIYF | TGTGCCAGCAGTGACAGGGACTCTGGAAACACCATATATTTT
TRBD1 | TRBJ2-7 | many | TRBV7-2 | CASSLRTGEEQYF | TGTGCCAGCAGCTTACGGACAGGGGAAGAGCAGTACTTC
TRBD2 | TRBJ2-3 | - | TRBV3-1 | CASSRTTGGPADTQYF | TGTGCCAGCAGCCGGACAACGGGGGGGCCCGCAGATACGCAGTATTTT
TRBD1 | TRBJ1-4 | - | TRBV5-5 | CASSRRPGQGGEKLFF | TGTGCCAGCAGCCGACGACCGGGACAGGGTGGTGAAAAACTGTTTTTT
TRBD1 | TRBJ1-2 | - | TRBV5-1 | CASSNPTGRGGYAF | TGCGCCAGCAGCAACCCGACAGGGCGAGGTGGCTACGCCTTC
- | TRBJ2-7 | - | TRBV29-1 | CSVPRQDGYEQYF | TGCAGCGTACCTAGACAGGATGGCTACGAGCAGTACTTC
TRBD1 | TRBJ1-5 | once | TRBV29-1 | CSVEVTGTDTQHF | TGCAGCGTTGAAGTGACAGGGACGGATACGCAGCATTTT
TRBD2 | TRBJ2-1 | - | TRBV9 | CASSLVAGVVNEQFF | TGTGCCAGCAGCTTGGTAGCGGGAGTGGTCAATGAGCAGTTCTTC
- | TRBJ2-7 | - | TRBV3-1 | CASSRVRSGNYEQYF | TGTGCCAGCAGCCGGGTGAGGTCGGGGAACTACGAGCAGTACTTC
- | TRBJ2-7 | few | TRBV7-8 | CASSFGRPGEQYF | TGTGCCAGCAGCTTCGGCCGACCAGGCGAGCAGTACTTC
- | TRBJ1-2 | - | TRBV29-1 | CSVDKGGTNYGCTF | -
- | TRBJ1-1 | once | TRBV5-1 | CASSLTGRENTEAFF | TGCGCCAGCAGCTTAACAGGGCGGGAGAACACTGAAGCTTTCTTT
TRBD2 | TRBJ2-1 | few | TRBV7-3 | CASSPTSGMGNEQFF | TGTGCCAGCAGCCCGACTAGCGGGATGGGCAATGAGCAGTTCTTC
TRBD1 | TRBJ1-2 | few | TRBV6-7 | CASGSRQGSNYGYTF | TGTGCCAGCGGTTCCCGACAGGGTAGTAACTATGGCTACACCTTC
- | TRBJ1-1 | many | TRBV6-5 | CASSYSAALGREAFF | TGTGCCAGCAGTTACTCAGCAGCCCTAGGGCGCGAAGCTTTCTTT
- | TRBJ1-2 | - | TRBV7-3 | CASSLDGHNYGYTF | TGTGCCAGCAGCTTAGACGGACACAACTATGGCTACACCTTC
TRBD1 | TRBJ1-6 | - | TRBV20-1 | CSARDSGQSNSPLHF | TGCAGTGCTAGAGATTCGGGACAGTCTAATTCACCCCTCCACTTT
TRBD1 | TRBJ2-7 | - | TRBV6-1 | CASGPRQGGYEQYF | TGTGCCAGCGGACCCAGACAGGGGGGATACGAGCAGTACTTC
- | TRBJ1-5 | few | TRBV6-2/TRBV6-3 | CASSFLPDRGGNQPQHF | TGTGCCAGCAGCTTCCTCCCCGACAGAGGAGGCAATCAGCCCCAGCATTTT
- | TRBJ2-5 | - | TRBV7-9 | CASTRQGTETQYF | TGTGCCAGCACAAGGCAGGGGACGGAGACCCAGTACTTC
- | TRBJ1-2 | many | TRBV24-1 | CATSGGANYGYTF | TGTGCCACCAGTGGAGGGGCTAACTATGGCTACACCTTC
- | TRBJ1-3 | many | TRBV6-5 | CASRPASGNTIYF | TGTGCCAGCAGGCCAGCATCTGGAAACACCATATATTTT
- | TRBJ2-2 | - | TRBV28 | CATSYKYTFANTGELFF | TGTGCCACCTCCTACAAATACACTTTCGCGAACACCGGGGAGCTGTTTTTT